This TCR beta chain was retrieved from a study of cytomegalovirus exposure and HLA in healthy donors. In regard to this clone: Its antigen remains unknown.

In the PCR, 60 Vbeta and 13 Jbeta primers were used. Generated by immunoSEQ multiplex PCR, the TCRdb table keeps only in-frame clones and is missing some. The table records 200,000 to 250,000 clones, around 89% of them present only once. The study sampled nominally healthy donors, though unrecorded immune exposures were likely. Findings and limits, study-wide: In a later analysis, HLA-C alleles had the fewest associated TCRs, DRB1 alleles the most. The presence/absence work took it that sequencing depth was about the same across donors. Associated with HLA alleles at 0.05 false discovery rate in a later analysis were fewer than 20,000 TCR beta sequences.

The CDR3 extends over 14 amino acids. V was pared by 3 bases and J by 3 bases, with 12 bases between. Germline loops: CDR1 LNHNV, CDR2 YYDKDF (reference sequence). This receptor was identified in a woman aged 18-35 years in good health and CMV-seronegative. J is TRBJ2-7 and V is TRBV15; a weak D match, TRBD1 (5 bases). Input material: PBMCs. The CDR3, as DNA: TGTGCCACCAGCAGGGCCGGAGACAGCTACGAGCAGTACTTC. Amino acids: CATSRAGDSYEQYF.